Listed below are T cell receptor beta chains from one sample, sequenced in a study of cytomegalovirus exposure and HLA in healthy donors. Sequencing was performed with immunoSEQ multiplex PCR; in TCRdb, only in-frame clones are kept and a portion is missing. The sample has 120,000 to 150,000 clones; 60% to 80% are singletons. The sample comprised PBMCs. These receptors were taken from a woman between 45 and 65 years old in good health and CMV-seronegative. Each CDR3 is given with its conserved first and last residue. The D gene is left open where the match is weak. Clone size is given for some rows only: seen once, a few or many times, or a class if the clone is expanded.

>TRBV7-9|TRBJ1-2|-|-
CASSSDRRGYTF
TGTGCCAGCAGCTCGGACAGACGTGGCTACACCTTC
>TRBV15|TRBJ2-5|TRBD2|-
CATSRERTSGGETQYF
TGTGCCACCAGCAGAGAGCGGACTAGCGGGGGTGAGACCCAGTACTTC
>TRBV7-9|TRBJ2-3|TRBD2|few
CASSLTSGGAITDTQYF
TGTGCCAGCAGCTTGACTAGCGGGGGGGCTATCACAGATACGCAGTATTTT
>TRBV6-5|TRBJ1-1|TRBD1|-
CASSPGQGTDEAFF
TGTGCCAGCAGTCCGGGACAGGGGACAGATGAAGCTTTCTTT
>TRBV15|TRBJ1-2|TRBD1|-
CATSRETDRAYGYTF
TGTGCCACCAGCAGAGAAACGGACAGGGCCTATGGCTACACCTTC
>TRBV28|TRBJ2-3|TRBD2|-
CASVPAPGAGVPDTQYF
TGTGCCAGCGTCCCCGCCCCCGGAGCGGGGGTCCCAGATACGCAGTATTTT
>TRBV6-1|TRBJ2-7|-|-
CASSVGGGTTYEQYF
TGTGCCAGCAGTGTGGGCGGGGGCACTACCTACGAGCAGTACTTC
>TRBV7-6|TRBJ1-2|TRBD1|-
CASSPGDREATYGYTF
TGTGCCAGCAGCCCCGGGGACAGGGAAGCTACTTATGGCTACACCTTC
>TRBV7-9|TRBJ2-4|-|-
CASSPHRGSKNIQYF
TGTGCCAGCAGCCCTCATAGGGGGTCCAAAAACATTCAGTACTTC
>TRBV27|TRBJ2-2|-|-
CASSSFDTGELFF
TGTGCCAGCAGTTCCTTCGACACCGGGGAGCTGTTTTTT
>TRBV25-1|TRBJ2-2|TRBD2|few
CASSEFGGGAGELFF
TGTGCCAGCAGTGAATTTGGTGGGGGGGCCGGGGAGCTGTTTTTT
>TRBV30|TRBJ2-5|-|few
CAWSVTGQETQYF
TGTGCCTGGAGTGTTACGGGGCAAGAGACCCAGTACTTC